Sequencing of this TCR beta chain was carried out in a study of T-cell reconstitution after alpha-beta-depleted transplantation in children. Unique molecular identifiers were built into the TCRbeta library. Via MiXCR, TCRdb re-called the PCR reads, giving one row per CDR3 protein. The sample holds about 900,000 distinct CDR3 sequences, roughly 29% seen once. This clonotype was counted a few times. Germline loops: CDR1 DFQATT, CDR2 SNEGSKA (reference sequence). V was pared by 2 bases and J by 5 bases, with 13 bases between. CDR3 size: 14 residues. The sample here was PBMCs, mostly from graft donor cells, taken 360 days after TCRalphabeta/CD19-depleted stem cell transplant. This sequence originates from a boy in the first two years of life who had a stem cell transplant for SCID, so the T cells may come from the graft donor. The chain recombines TRBV20-1 with TRBJ1-5, with a tentative D call TRBD1 (6 bases). The CDR3 here is CSARPGGQDQPQHF. Here the CDR3 DNA reads TGCAGTGCTAGACCTGGGGGGCAGGATCAGCCCCAGCATTTT.